The clone carrying this T cell receptor (beta chain) was seen ten or more times. 5'RACE generated cDNA with 10-nucleotide random UMIs. TCRdb called the 5' RACE reads again in MiXCR, with one record for every CDR3 protein. The table includes tens of thousands of distinct CDR3 sequences, more than 10% detected once. The sample belongs to a study of neurological immune-mediated disorders. Sequencing used PBMCs. The TCR comes from a woman aged 55-70 years with HTLV-1-associated myelopathy (HAM/TSP).

CDR3 sequence: CSFTSGVSYNEQFF. Here the CDR3 DNA reads TGCAGCTTCACTAGCGGGGTCTCCTACAATGAGCAGTTCTTC. This rearrangement joins TRBV20-1 to TRBJ2-1; 10 bases agree with TRBD2. Per germline, CDR1 DFQATT and CDR2 SNEGSKA (reference sequence). The CDR3 is made up of 14 amino acids.